The 13 T cell receptor beta chains below were found in one sample sequenced in a study of siplizumab effects on memory and regulatory T cells. Profiling relied on immunoSEQ multiplex PCR, and the TCRdb table lists in-frame clones only, not all of them. The profile shows about 110,000 clones, roughly 92% of them singletons. The sequenced sample consisted of CD4+ T cells sorted from blood. Receptor source: a human donor in good health.

This clone was counted between two and nine times. This chain connects TRBV10-3 to TRBJ1-1; 7 nucleotides agree with TRBD1. The germline V gene has CDR1 ENHRY and CDR2 SYGVKD. The CDR3 loop spans 11 amino acids. The ends lost 6 bases at V and 11 bases at J; junction bases unmatched: 6. Here the CDR3 reads CAISQGGKAFF. DNA of the CDR3: TGTGCCATCAGCCAGGGGGGGAAGGCTTTCTTT.

V usage is TRBV7-8 and J usage is TRBJ2-7; TRBD2 is a possible D gene (6 bases). CDR3 length: 14 amino acids. Per germline, CDR1 SGHVS and CDR2 FQNEAQ. The V and J ends lost 4 bases and 2 bases respectively, with 12 bases between them. CDR3 nucleotides: TGTGCCAGCAGCTCCCGGGAGACCACCTACGAGCAGTACTTC. Encoded protein: CASSSRETTYEQYF.

V and J are TRBV10-3 and TRBJ1-1; D is undetermined. V shed 8 bases and J shed 1 base, with 11 bases lying between them. The CDR3 covers 13 residues. CDR1 is ENHRY and CDR2 is SYGVKD in the germline V gene. The CDR3 DNA sequence: TGTGCCATCTCTCCAGCCGAGAACACTGAAGCTTTCTTT. This translates into CAISPAENTEAFF.

This clone was detected a few times. The rearrangement joins TRBV21-1 to TRBJ1-5; the table's D call, TRBD1, has no DNA check behind it. TRBV21-1 is designated a pseudogene. CDR3 length equals 20 residues. Here the CDR3 reads CASSKGSWDRERSCNQPQHF. CDR3 in DNA: TGTGCCAGCAGCAAAGGCAGTTGGGACAGGGAACGCAGCTGCAATCAGCCCCAGCATTTT.

CDR3: CASSQDAQGFRYGYTF. CDR3 nucleotide sequence: TGTGCCAGCAGCCAAGATGCACAGGGGTTTCGGTATGGCTACACCTTC. The chain employs TRBV4-2 and TRBJ1-2, with 7 bases fitting TRBD1. The germline V gene encodes CDR1 LGHNA and CDR2 YNFKEQ. The CDR3 extends over 16 amino acids. The junction had 9 bases not matched to a gene; V was cut back by 0 bases and J by 5 bases.

V gene TRBV5-4 combines with J gene TRBJ1-2, with 10 positions matching TRBD1. The J segment lost 2 bases and the V segment lost 4 bases, leaving 17 bases of the junction unmatched. CDR1 is SGHNT and CDR2 is YYREEE in the germline V gene (reference sequence). The CDR3 loop spans 19 amino acids. The CDR3 sequence is CASSQDWSLMTGGNYGYTF. The CDR3 DNA is TGTGCCAGCAGCCAAGACTGGTCGTTAATGACAGGGGGCAACTATGGCTACACCTTC.

This clone was found once. This chain connects TRBV4-1 to TRBJ2-7; 11 bases align to TRBD2. V shed 2 bases and J 5 bases; nucleotides not matched to a gene: 5. CDR3 length: 15 residues. Germline CDR1 is MGHRA and CDR2 is YSYEKL. For the CDR3, the DNA is TGCGCCAGCAGCCAACTAGCGGGGGGTACCCACGAGCAGTACTTC. It encodes CASSQLAGGTHEQYF.

The chain couples TRBV18 to TRBJ2-5; D gene unclear. The ends were cut back, 1 base at V and 5 bases at J, with 8 bases in the middle. CDR1 is KGHSH and CDR2 is LQKENI in the germline V gene. This CDR3 is 13 amino acids long. CDR3 DNA: TGTGCCAGCTCACCACTGGGCTGGGAGACCCAGTACTTC. This sequence encodes CASSPLGWETQYF.

The chain is built from TRBV5-1 and TRBJ2-7; TRBD1 might be the D (5 bases). The CDR3 loop spans 15 amino acids. CDR1 and CDR2 from the germline V gene are SGHRS and YFSETQ. Between the trimmed V and J ends, which lost 2 bases and 6 bases, there was a span of 18 bases. The CDR3 coding sequence is TGCGCCAGCAGCTTTACTAACAGGCAGCTAAGCGAGCAGTACTTC. Translated: CASSFTNRQLSEQYF.

This sequence joins TRBV30 and TRBJ2-5; D remains unclear. CDR3 length: 11 residues. Per the germline V gene, CDR1 is GTSNPN and CDR2 is SVGIG (reference sequence). Trimming pared 1 base from V and 2 bases from J, leaving 2 bases between. The CDR3 loop reads CAWSGQETQYF. Written as DNA, the CDR3 is TGTGCCTGGAGTGGACAAGAGACCCAGTACTTC.

The chain links TRBV11-2 to TRBJ2-7, with 7 bases lining up with TRBD2. CDR3 length: 15 residues. Germline V gene sequence: CDR1 SGHAT, CDR2 FQNNGV. V lost 4 bases, J lost 3 bases, and 9 bases stayed unmatched. The CDR3 DNA is TGTGCCAGCAGCTCGCTATTGCGGGGGAACTACGAGCAGTACTTC. This sequence encodes CASSSLLRGNYEQYF.

The rearrangement uses TRBV4-2 and TRBJ2-4; 13 bases align to TRBD2. The germline V gene has CDR1 LGHNA and CDR2 YNFKEQ. The trim removed 4 bases at V and 0 bases at J, leaving 9 bases unmatched. CDR3 size: 19 residues. In nucleotides, the CDR3 is TGTGCCAGCAGCCTCAGCTCACTAGCGGGAGGGCTAGCCAAAAACATTCAGTACTTC. It is translated as CASSLSSLAGGLAKNIQYF.

The rearrangement links TRBV5-1 to TRBJ1-5; D gene uncertain. CDR1 and CDR2 (germline): SGHRS, YFSETQ. The CDR3 loop spans 15 amino acids. V lost 5 bases to trimming and J lost 0 bases, with 12 bases between them. CDR3 protein: CASRHRPDSNQPQHF. The CDR3 nucleotides read TGCGCCAGCAGACATCGACCGGATAGCAATCAGCCCCAGCATTTT.